In this sample, the clone carrying this T cell receptor beta chain turned up a few times. The sample originates from a study of cytomegalovirus exposure and HLA in healthy donors. Germline V gene lookup returns CDR1 LNHDA and CDR2 SQIVND (reference sequence). The CDR3 loop spans 13 amino acids. V dropped 4 bases and J dropped 8 bases, with 11 bases sitting between them. The PCR made use of 60 Vbeta and 13 Jbeta primers. Assay: immunoSEQ multiplex PCR; the TCRdb copy retains only in-frame clones and omits some. The sample lists 100,000 to 150,000 clones; approximately 80% were seen once. Material: PBMCs. The TCR comes from a woman aged 18-29 years in good health and CMV-seropositive. The V gene is TRBV19, the J gene TRBJ1-4; possible D gene TRBD1, 6 bases. CDR3 residues: CASSRGPEEKLFF. CDR3 bases: TGTGCCAGTAGTAGGGGGCCGGAGGAAAAACTGTTTTTT.